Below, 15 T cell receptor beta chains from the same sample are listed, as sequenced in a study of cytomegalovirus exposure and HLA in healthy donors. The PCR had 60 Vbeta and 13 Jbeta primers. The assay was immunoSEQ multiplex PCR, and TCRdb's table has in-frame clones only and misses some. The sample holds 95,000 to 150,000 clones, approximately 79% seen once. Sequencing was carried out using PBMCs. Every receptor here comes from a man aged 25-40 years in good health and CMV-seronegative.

The CDR3: CATRIGTGGYVTEAFF. The CDR3, as DNA: TGTGCCACGCGGATCGGGACAGGGGGCTACGTCACTGAAGCTTTCTTT. V and J are TRBV15 and TRBJ1-1; 12 nucleotides line up with TRBD1. In germline, CDR1 is LNHNV, CDR2 YYDKDF (reference sequence). The CDR3 runs 16 residues. The junction had 12 bases not matched to a gene; V was cut back by 9 bases and J by 4 bases.

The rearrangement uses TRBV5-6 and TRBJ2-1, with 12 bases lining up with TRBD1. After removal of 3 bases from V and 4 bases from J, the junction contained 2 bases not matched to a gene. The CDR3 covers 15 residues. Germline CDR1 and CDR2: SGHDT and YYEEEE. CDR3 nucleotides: TGTGCCAGCAGCTGGGACAGGGGGCCTTACAATGAGCAGTTCTTC. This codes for CASSWDRGPYNEQFF.

CDR3 loop: CASSLGFTDTQYF. The CDR3 bases are TGTGCCAGCAGTTTGGGCTTCACAGATACGCAGTATTTT. The genes are TRBV28 and TRBJ2-3; D uncertain. CDR1 and CDR2 from the germline V gene are MDHEN and SYDVKM. The V end lost 3 bases, the J end lost 2 bases, and 6 bases lay between the germline ends. The CDR3 sequence is 13 residues long. Drawing the rest from reference TRBV28 and TRBJ2-3, the complete variable domain is DVKVTQSSRYLVKRTGEKVFLECVQDMDHENMFWYRQDPGLGLRLIYFSYDVKMKEKGDIPEGYSVSREKKERFSLILESASTNQTSMYLCASSLGFTDTQYFGPGTRLTVL.

CDR3 amino acids: CASSPLGQSGYTF. The CDR3 nucleotides read TGTGCCAGCTCACCATTAGGACAGTCTGGCTACACCTTC. The J gene is TRBJ1-2, the V gene TRBV18; a possible D gene is TRBD1 (6 bases). Per germline, CDR1 KGHSH and CDR2 LQKENI. The ends were cut back, 2 bases at V and 7 bases at J, with 11 bases in the middle. The CDR3 extends over 13 amino acids.

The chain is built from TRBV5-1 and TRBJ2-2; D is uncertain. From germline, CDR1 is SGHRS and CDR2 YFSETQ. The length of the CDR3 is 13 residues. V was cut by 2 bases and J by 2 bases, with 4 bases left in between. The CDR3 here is CASSFLNTGELFF. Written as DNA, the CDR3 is TGCGCCAGCAGCTTCTTAAACACCGGGGAGCTGTTTTTT.

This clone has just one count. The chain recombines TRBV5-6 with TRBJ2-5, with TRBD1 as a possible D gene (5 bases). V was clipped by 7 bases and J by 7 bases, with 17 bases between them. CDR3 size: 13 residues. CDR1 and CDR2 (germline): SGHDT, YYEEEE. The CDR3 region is CASQKGSAATQYF. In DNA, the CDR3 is TGTGCCAGCCAAAAGGGGTCCGCAGCGACCCAGTACTTC. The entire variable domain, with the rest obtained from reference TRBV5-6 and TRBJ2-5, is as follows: DAGVTQSPTHLIKTRGQQVTLRCSPKSGHDTVSWYQQALGQGPQFIFQYYEEEERQRGNFPDRFSGHQFPNYSSELNVNALLLGDSALYLCASQKGSAATQYFGPGTRLLVL.

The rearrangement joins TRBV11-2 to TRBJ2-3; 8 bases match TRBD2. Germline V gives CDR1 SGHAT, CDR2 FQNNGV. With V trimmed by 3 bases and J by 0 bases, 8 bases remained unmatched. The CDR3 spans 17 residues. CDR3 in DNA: TGTGCCAGCAGCTTCCCGGTAGCGGGGACTAGCACAGATACGCAGTATTTT. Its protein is CASSFPVAGTSTDTQYF.

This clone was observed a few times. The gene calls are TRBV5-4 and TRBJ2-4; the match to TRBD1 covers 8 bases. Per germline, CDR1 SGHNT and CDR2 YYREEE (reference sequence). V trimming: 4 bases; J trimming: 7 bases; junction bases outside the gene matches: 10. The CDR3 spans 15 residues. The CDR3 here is CASSPNRQGKNIQYF. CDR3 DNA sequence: TGTGCCAGCAGCCCCAACAGACAGGGGAAGAACATTCAGTACTTC.

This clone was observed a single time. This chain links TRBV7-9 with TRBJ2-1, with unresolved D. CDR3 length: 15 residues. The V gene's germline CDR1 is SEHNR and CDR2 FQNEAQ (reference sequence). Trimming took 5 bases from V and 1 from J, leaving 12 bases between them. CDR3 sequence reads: CASSVSGGSYNEQFF. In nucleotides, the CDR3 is TGTGCCAGCAGCGTTAGTGGTGGTTCCTACAATGAGCAGTTCTTC.

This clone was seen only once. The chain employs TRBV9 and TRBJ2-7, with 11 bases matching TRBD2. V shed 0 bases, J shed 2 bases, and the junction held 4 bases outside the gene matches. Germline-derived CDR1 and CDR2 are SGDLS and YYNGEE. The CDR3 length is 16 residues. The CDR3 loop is CASSVGTSGGPYEQYF. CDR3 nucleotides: TGTGCCAGCAGCGTAGGCACTAGCGGGGGCCCCTACGAGCAGTACTTC.

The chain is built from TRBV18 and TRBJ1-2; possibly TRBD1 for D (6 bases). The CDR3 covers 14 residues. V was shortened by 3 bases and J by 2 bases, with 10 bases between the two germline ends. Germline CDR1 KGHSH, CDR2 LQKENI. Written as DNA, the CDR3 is TGTGCCAGCTCACCCGAGACAGGCAACTATGGCTACACCTTC. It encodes CASSPETGNYGYTF.

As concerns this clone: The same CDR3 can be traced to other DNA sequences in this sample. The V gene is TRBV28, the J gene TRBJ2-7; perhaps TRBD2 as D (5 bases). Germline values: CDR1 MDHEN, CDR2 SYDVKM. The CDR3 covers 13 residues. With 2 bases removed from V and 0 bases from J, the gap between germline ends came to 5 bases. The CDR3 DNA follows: TGTGCCAGCAGTTTAGAGGGCTCCTACGAGCAGTACTTC. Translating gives CASSLEGSYEQYF.

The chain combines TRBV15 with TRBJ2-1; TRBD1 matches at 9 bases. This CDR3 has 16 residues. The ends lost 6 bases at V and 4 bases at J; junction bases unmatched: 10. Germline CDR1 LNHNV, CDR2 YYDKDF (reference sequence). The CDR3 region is CATSLDRDRAYNEQFF. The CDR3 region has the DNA TGTGCCACCAGTCTAGACCGGGACAGGGCTTACAATGAGCAGTTCTTC.

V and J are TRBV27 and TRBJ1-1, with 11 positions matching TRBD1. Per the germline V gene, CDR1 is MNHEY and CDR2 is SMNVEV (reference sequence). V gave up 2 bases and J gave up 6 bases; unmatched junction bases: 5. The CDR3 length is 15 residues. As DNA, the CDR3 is TGTGCCAGCAGTTTAAGGGGACAGGGGGGGTCTGAAGCTTTCTTT. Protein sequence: CASSLRGQGGSEAFF.

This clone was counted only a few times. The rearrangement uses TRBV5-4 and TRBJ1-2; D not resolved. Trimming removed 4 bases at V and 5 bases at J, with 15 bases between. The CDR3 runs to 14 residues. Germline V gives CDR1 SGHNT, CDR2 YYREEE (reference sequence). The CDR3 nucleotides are TGTGCCAGCAGCATCGAATCAGTTCTTTATGGCTACACCTTC. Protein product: CASSIESVLYGYTF.